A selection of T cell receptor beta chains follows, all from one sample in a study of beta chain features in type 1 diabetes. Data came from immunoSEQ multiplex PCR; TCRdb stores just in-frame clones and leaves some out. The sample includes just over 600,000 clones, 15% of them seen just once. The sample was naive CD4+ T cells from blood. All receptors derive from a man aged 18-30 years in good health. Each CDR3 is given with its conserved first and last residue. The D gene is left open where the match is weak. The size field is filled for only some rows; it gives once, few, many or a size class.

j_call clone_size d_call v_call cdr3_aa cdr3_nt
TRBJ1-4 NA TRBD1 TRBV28 CASRKGGTGGEKLFF TGTGCCAGCAGAAAGGGCGGGACAGGGGGTGAAAAACTGTTTTTT
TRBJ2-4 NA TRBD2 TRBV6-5 CASRPGGSTKNIQYF TGTGCCAGCAGACCGGGGGGTTCAACCAAAAACATTCAGTACTTC
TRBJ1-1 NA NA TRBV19 CASSIKQGNTEAFF TGTGCCAGTAGTATAAAACAGGGGAACACTGAAGCTTTCTTT
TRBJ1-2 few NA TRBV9 CASSPPNSNGYTF TGTGCCAGCTCGCCCCCCAACAGCAATGGCTACACCTTC
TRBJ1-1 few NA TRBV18 CASNHRGGGYTEAFF TGTGCCAGCAACCATAGAGGAGGGGGATACACTGAAGCTTTCTTT
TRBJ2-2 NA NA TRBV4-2 CASSQDLFSNTGELFF TGTGCCAGCAGCCAAGATTTATTCTCGAACACCGGGGAGCTGTTTTTT
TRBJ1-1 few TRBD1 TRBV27 CASSLSPGTGSTEAFF TGTGCCAGCAGTTTATCGCCCGGGACAGGGTCCACTGAAGCTTTCTTT
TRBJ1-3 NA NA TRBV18 CASSPDGSSGNTIYF TGTGCCAGCTCCCCGGACGGGAGCTCTGGAAACACCATATATTTT
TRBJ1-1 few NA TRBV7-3 CASSPKRQLEAFF TGTGCCAGCAGCCCTAAGCGGCAGCTTGAAGCTTTCTTT
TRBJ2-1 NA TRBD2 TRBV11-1 CASSLFRGLGVGNEQFF TGTGCCAGCAGCTTATTTAGGGGACTAGGTGTCGGGAATGAGCAGTTCTTC
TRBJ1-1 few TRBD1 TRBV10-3 CAISVDRMNTEAFF TGTGCCATCAGTGTGGACAGGATGAACACTGAAGCTTTCTTT
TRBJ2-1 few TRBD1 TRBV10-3 CAISGTGMGNEQFF TGTGCCATCAGCGGGACAGGGATGGGCAATGAGCAGTTCTTC
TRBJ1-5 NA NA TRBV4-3 CASSQDRGIQPQHF TGCGCCAGCAGCCAAGATCGTGGGATTCAGCCCCAGCATTTT
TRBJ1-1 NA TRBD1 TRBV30 CAWKGTGRAFF TGTGCCTGGAAGGGGACAGGGCGGGCTTTCTTT
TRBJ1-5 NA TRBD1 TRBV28 CASSLGQGARQPQHF TGTGCCAGCAGTTTGGGGCAGGGGGCGAGACAGCCCCAGCATTTT
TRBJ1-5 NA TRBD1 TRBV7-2 CASSTSGTGNQPQHF TGTGCCAGCAGCACATCCGGGACAGGGAACCAGCCCCAGCATTTT
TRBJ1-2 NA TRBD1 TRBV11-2 CASSRDRELYGYTF TGTGCCAGCAGCCGAGACAGGGAGCTCTATGGCTACACCTTC
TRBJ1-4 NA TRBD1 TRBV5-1 CASSEPGQTNEKLFF TGCGCCAGCAGCGAACCGGGACAGACTAATGAAAAACTGTTTTTT
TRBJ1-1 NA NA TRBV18 CASSPDMNTEAFF TGTGCCAGCTCACCTGATATGAACACTGAAGCTTTCTTT
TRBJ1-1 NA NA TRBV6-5 CASSPTRTDNTEAFF TGTGCCAGCAGTCCGACTCGGACAGACAACACTGAAGCTTTCTTT
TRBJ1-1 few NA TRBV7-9 CASSLGSGESRTEAFF TGTGCCAGCAGCTTAGGGAGTGGGGAAAGTCGGACTGAAGCTTTCTTT
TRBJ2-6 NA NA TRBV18 CASSPSGAGANVLTF TGTGCCAGCTCACCCTCCGGGGCTGGGGCCAACGTCCTGACTTTC
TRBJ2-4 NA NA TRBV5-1 CASSAEAKNIQYF TGCGCCAGCAGCGCCGAGGCCAAAAACATTCAGTACTTC
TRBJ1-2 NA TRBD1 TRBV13 CASAQDRVYGYTF TGTGCCAGCGCACAGGACAGGGTTTATGGCTACACCTTC
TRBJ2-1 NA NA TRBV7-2 CASSSSGTLSYNEQFF TGTGCCAGCAGCTCGTCCGGGACTCTCTCCTACAATGAGCAGTTCTTC
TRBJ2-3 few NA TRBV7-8 CASSFPIQGRTLRGQYF TGTGCCAGCAGCTTCCCGATACAGGGCCGCACACTCCGCGGGCAGTATTTT
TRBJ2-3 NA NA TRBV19 CASSISHSTDTQYF TGTGCCAGTAGTATAAGCCACAGCACAGATACGCAGTATTTT
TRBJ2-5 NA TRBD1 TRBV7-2 CASSPPGQGRGTQYF TGTGCCAGCAGCCCCCCTGGACAGGGAAGGGGGACCCAGTACTTC
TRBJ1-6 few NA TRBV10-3 CAISQRAGRDSPLHF TGTGCCATCAGTCAGAGGGCAGGGAGAGATTCACCCCTCCACTTT
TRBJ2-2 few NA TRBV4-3 CASSQGSKAGELFF TGCGCCAGCAGCCAAGGGAGCAAGGCCGGGGAGCTGTTTTTT
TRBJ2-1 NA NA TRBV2 CASSLLDSRVEQFF TGTGCCAGCAGTCTACTGGACAGCCGCGTTGAGCAGTTCTTC